This TCR beta chain is from a study of blood T cells in healthy people across ages. Study-level results: Age advanced and TCR beta diversity per million T cells fell, roughly linearly.

Sample-barcoded 5' priming and a J-beta primer mix drove a second PCR of about 7 to 12 cycles. Using its own MiXCR run on the 5' RACE reads, TCRdb lists one record per CDR3 protein. The sample consists of fewer than 800,000 distinct CDR3 sequences, roughly 30% of them appearing once. This clonotype was detected ten times or more. What it binds is not known. CDR3 length equals 15 residues. The V and J ends lost 8 bases and 2 bases, in that order; junction bases with no gene match: 13. Germline V gene sequence: CDR1 DFQATT, CDR2 SNEGSKA (reference sequence). The sequence came from a woman of 80 years or more in good health. This sequence joins TRBV20-1 and TRBJ2-3, with 7 bases aligning to TRBD2. The material sequenced was blood. DNA of the CDR3: TGCAGTTTTTTTTCACGAGCGGGGCACACAGATACGCAGTATTTT. Protein product: CSFFSRAGHTDTQYF.